This TCR beta chain was sequenced for a study of T cells after yellow fever vaccination. The germline V gene has CDR1 SGHTA and CDR2 FQGNSA. Germline trimming cut 7 bases from V and 8 bases from J; bases unmatched to any gene: 8. This CDR3 comprises 13 residues. TCRdb reprocessed the 5' RACE reads with MiXCR, giving one entry per CDR3 protein. Of tens of thousands of distinct CDR3 sequences in the sample, 4.5% to 6% are singletons; the top ten hold roughly 12%. The V and J genes are TRBV7-2 and TRBJ2-3, with 8 bases that match TRBD1. The starting material was PBMCs, either bulk or a sorted T-cell subset (CD4+, CD8+, memory, or dextramer-sorted; not recorded which), obtained 15 days after the yellow fever booster vaccination. This TCR came from a young man who received the YFV17D yellow fever vaccine. This CDR3 reads CASTQGAAVTQYF. The CDR3 nucleotides read TGTGCCAGCACCCAGGGGGCCGCCGTTACGCAGTATTTT.